A single sample is the source of the 9 T cell receptor beta chains below, sequenced in a study of blood T cells in healthy people across ages. A second PCR, run for about 7 to 12 cycles, used a sample-barcoded 5' primer plus a J-beta primer mix. A single record per CDR3 protein comes from TCRdb applying MiXCR to the 5' RACE reads. The profile shows 650,000 to 1,000,000 distinct CDR3 sequences, 30% to 45% of them singletons. The sequencing sample was made of blood. The receptors derive from a man aged 18 to 30 in good health.

The chain couples TRBV3-1 to TRBJ2-3; 7 nucleotides agree with TRBD1. With 5 bases clipped from V and 4 bases from J, the junction kept 6 bases outside the gene matches. Per the germline V gene, CDR1 is LGHDT and CDR2 is YNNKEL (reference sequence). The CDR3 is 14 amino acids. The DNA of the CDR3 is TGTGCCAGCAGCACGACAGGGCGGGCAGATACGCAGTATTTT. Its translation: CASSTTGRADTQYF.

The chain couples TRBV12-3 or TRBV12-4 to TRBJ1-2; TRBD1 agrees at 8 bases. Trimming removed 3 bases from V and 0 bases from J; junction bases left unmatched: 9. The CDR3 is made up of 17 amino acids. The CDR3 DNA reads TGTGCCAGCAGTTTCGCCCGGGACAGGACTTCTAACTATGGCTACACCTTC. This gives the protein CASSFARDRTSNYGYTF.

This clonotype showed up just a few times. The gene calls are TRBV18 and TRBJ1-4; perhaps TRBD1 as D (5 bases). The CDR3 length is 16 residues. V lost 1 base, J lost 0 bases, and 9 bases lay in between. CDR1 and CDR2 (germline): KGHSH, LQKENI. Written as DNA, the CDR3 is TGTGCCAGCTCACCACGTAGGGGATCAACTAATGAAAAACTGTTTTTT. Encoded protein: CASSPRRGSTNEKLFF.

This rearrangement joins TRBV20-1 to TRBJ1-1, with a weak D call TRBD1 (5 bases). Trimming removed 0 bases at V and 4 bases at J, with 18 bases between. The CDR3 totals 16 residues. Germline CDR1 reads DFQATT; CDR2 reads SNEGSKA (reference sequence). This CDR3 reads CSARDFVSGGSTEAFF. The CDR3 nucleotides are TGCAGTGCTAGAGATTTTGTCTCCGGGGGAAGCACTGAAGCTTTCTTT.

V is TRBV12-3 or TRBV12-4 and J is TRBJ1-1, with a weak D call TRBD1 (6 bases). The ends were cut back, 4 bases at V and 6 bases at J, with 18 bases in the middle. This CDR3 has 15 residues. The CDR3 here is CASSSQGSYYAEAFF. The CDR3 region has the DNA TGTGCCAGCAGTTCGCAGGGGTCCTACTACGCTGAAGCTTTCTTT.

About this clonotype itself: One junction end disagrees with the germline gene, perhaps due to a read error. The CDR3, as DNA: TGTGCCAGCAACCCCGAGGCTAGCGGGACCTACGATGAGCAGTTCTTC. This codes for CASNPEASGTYDEQFF. The chain links TRBV4-2 to TRBJ2-1, with 9 positions matching TRBD2. In germline, CDR1 is LGHNA, CDR2 YNFKEQ. The CDR3 sequence is 16 residues long.

The gene calls are TRBV9 and TRBJ2-1; D remains unclear. The V gene's germline CDR1 is SGDLS and CDR2 YYNGEE. Trimming removed 0 bases from V and 6 bases from J, with 16 bases in between. CDR3 length: 16 residues. The CDR3 sequence: CASSVDGDTQTNEQFF. DNA of the CDR3: TGTGCCAGCAGCGTAGATGGGGATACCCAAACCAATGAGCAGTTCTTC. Based on the CDR3 plus reference TRBV9 and TRBJ2-1, the full variable domain is DSGVTQTPKHLITATGQRVTLRCSPRSGDLSVYWYQQSLDQGLQFLIQYYNGEERAKGNILERFSAQQFPDLHSELNLSSLELGDSALYFCASSVDGDTQTNEQFFGPGTRLTVL.

As for this clonotype: This may be a read error: a much more frequent sequence differs by one nucleotide. V gene TRBV7-9 combines with J gene TRBJ2-1; TRBD1 is a possible D gene (5 bases). V lost 1 base and J lost 10, with 23 bases in between. CDR1 and CDR2 (germline): SEHNR, FQNEAQ (reference sequence). This CDR3 has 17 amino acids. CDR3 region: CASSLVNLAGQGYEQFF. DNA of the CDR3: TGTGCCAGCAGCTTAGTGAACCTCGCAGGACAAGGGTACGAGCAGTTCTTC.

In its sample, this clonotype was seen many times. The chain couples TRBV29-1 to TRBJ2-1; weak D call: TRBD1 (5 bases). The CDR3 contains 14 residues. Germline loops: CDR1 SQVTM, CDR2 ANQGSEA. V was cut by 1 base and J by 6 bases, with 13 bases left in between. The CDR3, as DNA: TGCAGCGTTGAAGTCTGGAGCCAGGGCAATGAGCAGTTCTTC. It specifies CSVEVWSQGNEQFF.